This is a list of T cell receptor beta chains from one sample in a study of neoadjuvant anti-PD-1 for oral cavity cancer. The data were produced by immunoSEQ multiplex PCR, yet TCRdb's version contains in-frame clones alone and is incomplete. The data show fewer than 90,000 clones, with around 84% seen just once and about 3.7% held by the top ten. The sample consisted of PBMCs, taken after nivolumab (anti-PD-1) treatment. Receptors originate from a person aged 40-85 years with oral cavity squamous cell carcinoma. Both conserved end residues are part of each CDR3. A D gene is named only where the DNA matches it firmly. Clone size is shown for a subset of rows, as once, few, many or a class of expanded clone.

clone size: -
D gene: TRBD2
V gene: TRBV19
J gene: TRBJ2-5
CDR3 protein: CASSGLAGVWGETQYF
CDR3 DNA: TGTGCCAGTAGTGGACTAGCGGGAGTTTGGGGAGAGACCCAGTACTTC

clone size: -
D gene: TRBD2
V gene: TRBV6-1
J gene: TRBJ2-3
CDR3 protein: CASSETLAGGPTDTQYF
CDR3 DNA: TGTGCCAGCAGTGAGACGTTAGCGGGAGGGCCCACAGATACGCAGTATTTT

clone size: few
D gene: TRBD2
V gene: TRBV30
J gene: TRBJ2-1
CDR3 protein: CALNGLAGYNEQFF
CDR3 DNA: TGTGCCTTAAACGGACTAGCGGGATACAATGAGCAGTTCTTC

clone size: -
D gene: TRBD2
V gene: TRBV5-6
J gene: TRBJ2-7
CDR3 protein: CASSGYSLAGGAYEQYF
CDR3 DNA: TGTGCCAGCAGCGGCTACTCACTAGCGGGAGGGGCCTACGAGCAGTACTTC

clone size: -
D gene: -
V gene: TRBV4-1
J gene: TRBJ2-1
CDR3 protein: CASSQDPGETAYNEQFF
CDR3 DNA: TGCGCCAGCAGCCAAGATCCGGGGGAGACGGCCTACAATGAGCAGTTCTTC

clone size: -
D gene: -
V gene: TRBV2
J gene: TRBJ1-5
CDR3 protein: CASSIRTANSNQPQHF
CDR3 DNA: TGTGCCAGCAGTATAAGGACGGCTAATAGCAATCAGCCCCAGCATTTT

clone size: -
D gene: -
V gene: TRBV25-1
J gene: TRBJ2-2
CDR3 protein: CASSDPGLNTGELFF
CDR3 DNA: TGTGCCAGCAGTGATCCGGGACTTAACACCGGGGAGCTGTTTTTT

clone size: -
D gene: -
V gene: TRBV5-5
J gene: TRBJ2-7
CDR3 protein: CASSLDVGGSYEQYF
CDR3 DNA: TGTGCCAGCAGCTTGGATGTCGGTGGCTCCTACGAGCAGTACTTC

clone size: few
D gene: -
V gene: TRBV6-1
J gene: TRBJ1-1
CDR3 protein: CASTLGSVNTEAFF
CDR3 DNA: TGTGCCAGCACTCTCGGGAGTGTGAACACTGAAGCTTTCTTT

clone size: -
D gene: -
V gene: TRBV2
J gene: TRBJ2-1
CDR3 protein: CASSPGNYNEQFF
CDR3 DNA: TGTGCCAGCAGCCCAGGGAACTACAATGAGCAGTTCTTC

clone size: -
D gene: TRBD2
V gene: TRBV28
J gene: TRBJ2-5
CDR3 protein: CASSHNPGLEFQYF
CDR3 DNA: TGTGCCAGCAGTCACAACCCGGGACTAGAGTTCCAGTACTTC

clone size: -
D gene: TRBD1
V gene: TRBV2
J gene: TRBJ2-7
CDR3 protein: CASSVTGQGGYEQYF
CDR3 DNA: TGTGCCAGCAGTGTGACCGGACAGGGAGGCTACGAGCAGTACTTC

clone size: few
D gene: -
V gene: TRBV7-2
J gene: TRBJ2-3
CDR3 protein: CASSLDWATQYF
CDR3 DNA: TGTGCCAGCAGCTTAGATTGGGCTACGCAGTATTTT

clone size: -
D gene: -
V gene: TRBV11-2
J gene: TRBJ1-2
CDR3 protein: CASSRQDNYGYTF
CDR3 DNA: TGTGCCAGCAGCCGACAGGACAACTATGGCTACACCTTC

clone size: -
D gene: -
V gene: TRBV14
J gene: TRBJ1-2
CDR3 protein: CASSQDRGEYGYTF
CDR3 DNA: TGTGCCAGCAGCCAAGATCGGGGAGAGTATGGCTACACCTTC

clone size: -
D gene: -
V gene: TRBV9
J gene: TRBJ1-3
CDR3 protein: CASSVDGLSGNTIYF
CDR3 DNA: TGTGCCAGCAGCGTAGACGGCCTCTCTGGAAACACCATATATTTT

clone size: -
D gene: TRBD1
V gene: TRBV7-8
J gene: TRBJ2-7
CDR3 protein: CASSGGQFVGYEQYF
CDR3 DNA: TGTGCCAGCAGCGGGGGACAGTTCGTCGGCTACGAGCAGTACTTC

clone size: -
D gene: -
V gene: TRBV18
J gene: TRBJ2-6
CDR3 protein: CASSPDQPSGANVLTF
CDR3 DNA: TGTGCCAGCTCACCGGATCAGCCCTCTGGGGCCAACGTCCTGACTTTC

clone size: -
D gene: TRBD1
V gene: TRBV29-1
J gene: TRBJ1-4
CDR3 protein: CSVGTGGGVSEKLFF
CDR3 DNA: TGCAGCGTCGGGACAGGGGGGGGTGTGAGCGAAAAACTGTTTTTT

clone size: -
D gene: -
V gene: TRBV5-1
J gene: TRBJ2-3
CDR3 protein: CASSPQGISTDTQYF
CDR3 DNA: TGCGCCAGCAGCCCCCAGGGGATTAGCACAGATACGCAGTATTTT

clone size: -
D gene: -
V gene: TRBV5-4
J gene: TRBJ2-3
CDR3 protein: CASSLGRYGDTQYF
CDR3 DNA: TGTGCCAGCAGCTTGGGGAGATACGGGGATACGCAGTATTTT

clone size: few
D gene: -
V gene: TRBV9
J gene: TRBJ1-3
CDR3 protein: CASSPGGNTIYF
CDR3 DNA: TGTGCCAGCAGCCCCGGGGGAAACACCATATATTTT

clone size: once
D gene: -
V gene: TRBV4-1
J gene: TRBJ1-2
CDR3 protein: CASSQAAGNYGYTF
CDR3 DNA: TGCGCCAGCAGCCAAGCTGCGGGGAACTATGGCTACACCTTC

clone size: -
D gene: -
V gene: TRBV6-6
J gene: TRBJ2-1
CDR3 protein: CASSYSAYNEQFF
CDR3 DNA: TGTGCCAGCAGTTACTCGGCCTACAATGAGCAGTTCTTC

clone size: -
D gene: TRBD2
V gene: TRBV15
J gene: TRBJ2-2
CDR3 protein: CATSRDLVAGPSGELFF
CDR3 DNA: TGTGCCACCAGCAGAGATCTAGTAGCGGGACCCTCCGGGGAGCTGTTTTTT

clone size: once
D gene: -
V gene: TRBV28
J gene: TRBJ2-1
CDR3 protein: CASSFRPTGTFYNEQFF
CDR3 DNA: TGTGCCAGCAGTTTCCGACCGACAGGGACTTTCTACAATGAGCAGTTCTTC

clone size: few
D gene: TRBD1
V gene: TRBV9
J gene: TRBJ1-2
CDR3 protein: CASSVYSGGNYGYTF
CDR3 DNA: TGTGCCAGCAGCGTTTATTCAGGGGGTAACTATGGCTACACCTTC

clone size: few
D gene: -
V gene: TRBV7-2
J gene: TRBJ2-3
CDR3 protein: CASSLTSLRAETSTDTQYF
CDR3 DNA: TGTGCCAGCAGCTTAACCTCCCTGCGGGCGGAAACTTCCACAGATACGCAGTATTTT

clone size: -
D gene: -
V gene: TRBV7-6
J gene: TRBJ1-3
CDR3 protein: CASSAPGGNTIYF
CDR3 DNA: TGTGCCAGCAGCGCCCCGGGGGGAAACACCATATATTTT

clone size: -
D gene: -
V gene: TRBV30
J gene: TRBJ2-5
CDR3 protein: CAWNVRRAETQYF
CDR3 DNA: TGTGCCTGGAATGTAAGACGAGCAGAGACCCAGTACTTC

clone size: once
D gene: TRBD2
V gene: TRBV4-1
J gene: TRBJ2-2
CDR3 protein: CASSQGLAPGELFF
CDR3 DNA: TGCGCCAGCAGCCAAGGACTAGCCCCCGGGGAGCTGTTTTTT

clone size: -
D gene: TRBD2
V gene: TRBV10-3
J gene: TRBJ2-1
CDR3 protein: CAISGLADYNEQFF
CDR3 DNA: TGTGCCATCAGTGGACTAGCGGACTACAATGAGCAGTTCTTC

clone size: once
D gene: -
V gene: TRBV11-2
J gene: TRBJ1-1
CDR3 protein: CASSFKENTEAFF
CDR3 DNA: TGTGCCAGCAGCTTCAAGGAGAATACTGAAGCTTTCTTT

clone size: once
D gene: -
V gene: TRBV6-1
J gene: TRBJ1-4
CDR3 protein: CASSPDSIEKLFF
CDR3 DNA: TGTGCCAGCAGTCCGGATTCAATTGAAAAACTGTTTTTT

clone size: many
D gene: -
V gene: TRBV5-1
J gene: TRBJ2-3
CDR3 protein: CASSWEALAGDTQYF
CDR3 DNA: TGCGCCAGCAGCTGGGAAGCACTAGCTGGGGATACGCAGTATTTT

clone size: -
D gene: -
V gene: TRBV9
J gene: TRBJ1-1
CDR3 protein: CASSVRGMNTEAFF
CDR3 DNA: TGTGCCAGCAGCGTAAGGGGCATGAACACTGAAGCTTTCTTT

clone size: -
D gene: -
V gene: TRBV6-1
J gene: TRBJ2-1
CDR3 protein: CASSDLTSNEQFF
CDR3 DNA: TGTGCCAGCAGTGACCTTACCAGCAATGAGCAGTTCTTC

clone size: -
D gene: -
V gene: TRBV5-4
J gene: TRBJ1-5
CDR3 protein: CASILPGYPQPQHF
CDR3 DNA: TGTGCCAGCATCCTGCCGGGGTATCCTCAGCCCCAGCATTTT

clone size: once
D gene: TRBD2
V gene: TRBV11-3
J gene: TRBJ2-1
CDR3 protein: CASSREREGGEQFF
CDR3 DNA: TGTGCCAGCAGCCGAGAGCGGGAGGGCGGTGAGCAGTTCTTC

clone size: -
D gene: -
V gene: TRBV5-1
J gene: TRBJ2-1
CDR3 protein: CASSLSGQTNNEQFF
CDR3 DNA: TGCGCCAGCAGCTTGAGCGGACAGACAAACAATGAGCAGTTCTTC

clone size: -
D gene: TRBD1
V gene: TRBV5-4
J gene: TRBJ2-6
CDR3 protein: CASSSQGASGANVLTF
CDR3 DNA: TGTGCCAGCAGTTCACAGGGGGCGTCGGGGGCCAACGTCCTGACTTTC

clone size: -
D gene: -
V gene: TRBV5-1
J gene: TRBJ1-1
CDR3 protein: CASSLAWGNTEAFF
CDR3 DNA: TGCGCCAGCAGCTTGGCCTGGGGGAACACTGAAGCTTTCTTT

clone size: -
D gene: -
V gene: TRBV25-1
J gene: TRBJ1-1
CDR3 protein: CASSELGTINTEAFF
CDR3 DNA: TGTGCCAGCAGTGAACTAGGGACTATCAACACTGAAGCTTTCTTT

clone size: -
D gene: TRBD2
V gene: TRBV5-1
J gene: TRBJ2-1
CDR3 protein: CASSRTLAGGYNEQFF
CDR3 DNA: TGCGCCAGCAGCCGGACCCTAGCGGGAGGCTACAATGAGCAGTTCTTC

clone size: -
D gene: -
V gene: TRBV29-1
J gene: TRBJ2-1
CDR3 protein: CSVEDDEAPSYNEQFF
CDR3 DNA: TGCAGCGTTGAAGATGATGAGGCACCCTCCTACAATGAGCAGTTCTTC

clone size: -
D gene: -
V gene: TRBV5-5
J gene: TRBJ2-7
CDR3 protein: CASSRQEPHEQYF
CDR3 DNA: TGTGCCAGCAGCCGGCAAGAGCCCCACGAGCAGTACTTC

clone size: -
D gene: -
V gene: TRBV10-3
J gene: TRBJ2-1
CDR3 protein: CAISGGGISNEQFF
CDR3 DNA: TGTGCCATCAGTGGTGGGGGAATTTCCAATGAGCAGTTCTTC

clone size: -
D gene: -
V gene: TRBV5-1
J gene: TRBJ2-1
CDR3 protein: CASSLAWTTDGQFF
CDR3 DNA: TGCGCCAGCAGCTTGGCCTGGACTACCGATGGGCAGTTCTTC

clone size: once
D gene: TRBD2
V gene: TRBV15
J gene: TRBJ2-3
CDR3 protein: CATSRGGSGVSYTQYF
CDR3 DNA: TGTGCCACCAGCAGAGGAGGTAGCGGGGTCAGTTATACGCAGTATTTT

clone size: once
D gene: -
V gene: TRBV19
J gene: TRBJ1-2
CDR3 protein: CASSILDTSYGYTF
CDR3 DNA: TGTGCCAGTAGTATCCTGGACACGTCCTATGGCTACACCTTC

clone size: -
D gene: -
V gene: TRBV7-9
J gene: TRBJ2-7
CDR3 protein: CASSFRTGADYEQYF
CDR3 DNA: TGTGCCAGCAGCTTCCGAACCGGGGCTGACTACGAGCAGTACTTC

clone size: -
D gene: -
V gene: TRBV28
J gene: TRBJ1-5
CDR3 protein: CASSLKRRVQGPQHF
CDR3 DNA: TGTGCCAGCAGTTTAAAACGCAGGGTCCAAGGGCCCCAGCATTTT

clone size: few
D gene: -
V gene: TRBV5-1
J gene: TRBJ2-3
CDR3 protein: CASSLDGTSTDTQYF
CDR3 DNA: TGCGCCAGCAGCTTGGACGGAACTAGCACAGATACGCAGTATTTT

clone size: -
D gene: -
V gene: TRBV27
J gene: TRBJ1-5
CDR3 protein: CASSGIINQPQHF
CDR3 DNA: TGTGCCAGCTCGGGGATTATCAATCAGCCCCAGCATTTT

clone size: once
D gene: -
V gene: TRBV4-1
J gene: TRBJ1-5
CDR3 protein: CASSQAGGPDQPQHF
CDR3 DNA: TGCGCCAGCAGCCAAGCGGGGGGGCCCGATCAGCCCCAGCATTTT

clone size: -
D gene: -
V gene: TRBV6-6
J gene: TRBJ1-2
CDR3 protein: CASSSRGKDGYTF
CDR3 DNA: TGTGCCAGCAGCTCCCGCGGGAAGGATGGCTACACCTTC

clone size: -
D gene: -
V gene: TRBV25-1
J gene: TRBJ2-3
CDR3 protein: CASSEGLFTDTQYF
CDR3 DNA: TGTGCCAGCAGTGAGGGACTCTTCACAGATACGCAGTATTTT

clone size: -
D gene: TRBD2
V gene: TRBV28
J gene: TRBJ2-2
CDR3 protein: CASSPLAGATGELFF
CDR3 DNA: TGTGCCAGCAGTCCACTAGCGGGAGCCACCGGGGAGCTGTTTTTT

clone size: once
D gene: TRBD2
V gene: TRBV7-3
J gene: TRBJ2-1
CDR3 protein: CASSSGLAVYNEQFF
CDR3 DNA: TGTGCCAGCAGCTCTGGACTAGCGGTGTACAATGAGCAGTTCTTC

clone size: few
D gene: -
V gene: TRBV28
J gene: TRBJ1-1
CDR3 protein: CASSGNGAFF
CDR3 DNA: TGTGCCAGCTCCGGGAATGGGGCTTTCTTT